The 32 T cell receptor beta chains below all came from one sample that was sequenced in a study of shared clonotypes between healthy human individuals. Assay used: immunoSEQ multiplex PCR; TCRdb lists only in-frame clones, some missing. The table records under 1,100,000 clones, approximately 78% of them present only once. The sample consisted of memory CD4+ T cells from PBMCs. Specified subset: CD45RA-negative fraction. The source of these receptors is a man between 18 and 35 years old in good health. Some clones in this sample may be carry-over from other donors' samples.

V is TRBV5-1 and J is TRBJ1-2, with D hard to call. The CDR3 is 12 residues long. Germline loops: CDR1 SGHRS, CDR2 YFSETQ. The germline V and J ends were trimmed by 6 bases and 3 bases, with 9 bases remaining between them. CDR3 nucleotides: TGCGCCAGCAAGGAGGCGGACTATGGCTACACCTTC. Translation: CASKEADYGYTF.

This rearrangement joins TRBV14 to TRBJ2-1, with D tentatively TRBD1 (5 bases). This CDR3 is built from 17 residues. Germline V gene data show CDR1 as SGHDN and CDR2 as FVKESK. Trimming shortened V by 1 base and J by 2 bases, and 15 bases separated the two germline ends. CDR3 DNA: TGTGCCAGCAGCCAAGGAAATAGACAGTCTCCCTACAATGAGCAGTTCTTC. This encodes CASSQGNRQSPYNEQFF.

The CDR3 region has the DNA TGTGCCTTCCCCCCCCGGGACAAGGAACGTTACGAGCAGTACTTC. This codes for CAFPPRDKERYEQYF. J is TRBJ2-7 and V is TRBV10-3; TRBD1 might be the D (6 bases). V lost 11 bases to trimming and J lost 4 bases, with 24 bases between them. The length of the CDR3 is 15 residues. CDR1 and CDR2 from the germline V gene are ENHRY and SYGVKD.

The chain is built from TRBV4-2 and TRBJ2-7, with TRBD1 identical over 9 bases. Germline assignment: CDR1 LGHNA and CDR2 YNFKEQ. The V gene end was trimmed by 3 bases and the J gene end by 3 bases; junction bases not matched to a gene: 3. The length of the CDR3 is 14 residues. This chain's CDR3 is CASSQRDRDYEQYF. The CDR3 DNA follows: TGTGCCAGCAGCCAGCGGGACAGGGACTACGAGCAGTACTTC.

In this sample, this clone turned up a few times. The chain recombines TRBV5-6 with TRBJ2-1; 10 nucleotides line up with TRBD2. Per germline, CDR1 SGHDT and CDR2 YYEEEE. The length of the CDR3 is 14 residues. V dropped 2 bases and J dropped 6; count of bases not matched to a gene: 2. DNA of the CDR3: TGTGCCAGCAGCTTTGTAGCGGGAGGCAATGAGCAGTTCTTC. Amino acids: CASSFVAGGNEQFF.

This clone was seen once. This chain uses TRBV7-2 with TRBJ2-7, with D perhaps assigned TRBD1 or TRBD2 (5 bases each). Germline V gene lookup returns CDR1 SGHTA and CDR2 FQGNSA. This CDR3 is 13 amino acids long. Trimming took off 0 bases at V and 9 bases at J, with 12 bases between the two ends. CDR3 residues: CASSLADKAVQYF. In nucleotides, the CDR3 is TGTGCCAGCAGCTTAGCGGACAAAGCGGTGCAGTACTTC. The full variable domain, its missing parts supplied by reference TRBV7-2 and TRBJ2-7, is GAGVSQSPSNKVTEKGKDVELRCDPISGHTALYWYRQSLGQGLEFLIYFQGNSAPDKSGLPSDRFSAERTGGSVSTLTIQRTQQEDSAVYLCASSLADKAVQYFGPGTRLTVT.

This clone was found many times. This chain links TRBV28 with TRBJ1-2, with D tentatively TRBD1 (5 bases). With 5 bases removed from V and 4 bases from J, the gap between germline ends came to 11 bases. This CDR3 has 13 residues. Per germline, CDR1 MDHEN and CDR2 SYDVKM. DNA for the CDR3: TGTGCCAGCAGTCTCATGACAGCCTATGGCTACACCTTC. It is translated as CASSLMTAYGYTF.

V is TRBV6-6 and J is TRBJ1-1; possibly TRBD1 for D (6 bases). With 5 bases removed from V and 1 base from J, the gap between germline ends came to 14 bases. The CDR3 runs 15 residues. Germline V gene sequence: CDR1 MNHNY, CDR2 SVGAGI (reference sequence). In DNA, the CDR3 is TGTGCCAGCAGTCTACCACAGGGCCGGAACACTGAAGCTTTCTTT. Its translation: CASSLPQGRNTEAFF.

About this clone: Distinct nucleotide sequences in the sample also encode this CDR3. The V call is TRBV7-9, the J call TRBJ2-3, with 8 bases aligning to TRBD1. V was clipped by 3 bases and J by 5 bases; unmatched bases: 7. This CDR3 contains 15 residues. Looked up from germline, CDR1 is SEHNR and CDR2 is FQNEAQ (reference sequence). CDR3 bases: TGTGCCAGCAGCTTGTTAGCAGGGGGCAGAGATACGCAGTATTTT. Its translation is CASSLLAGGRDTQYF.

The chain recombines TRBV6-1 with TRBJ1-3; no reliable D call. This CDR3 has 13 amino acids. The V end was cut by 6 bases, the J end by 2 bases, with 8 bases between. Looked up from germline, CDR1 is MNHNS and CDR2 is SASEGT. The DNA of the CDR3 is TGTGCCAGCAGGCTCCGGGCTGGAAACACCATATATTTT. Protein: CASRLRAGNTIYF.

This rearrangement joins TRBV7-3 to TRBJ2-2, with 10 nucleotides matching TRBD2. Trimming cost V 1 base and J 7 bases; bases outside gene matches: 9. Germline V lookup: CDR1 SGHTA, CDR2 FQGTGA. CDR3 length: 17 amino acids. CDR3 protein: CASSLRSSGSSIGELFF. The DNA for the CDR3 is TGTGCCAGCAGCTTAAGGTCTAGCGGGAGTTCTATCGGGGAGCTGTTTTTT.

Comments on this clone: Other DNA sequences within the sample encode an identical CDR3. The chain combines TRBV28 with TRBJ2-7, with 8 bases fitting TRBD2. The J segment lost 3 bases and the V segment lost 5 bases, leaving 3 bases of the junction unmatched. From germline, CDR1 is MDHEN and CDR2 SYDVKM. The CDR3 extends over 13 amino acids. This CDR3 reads CASSPGGVYEQYF. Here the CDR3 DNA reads TGTGCCAGCAGTCCCGGGGGGGTCTACGAGCAGTACTTC.

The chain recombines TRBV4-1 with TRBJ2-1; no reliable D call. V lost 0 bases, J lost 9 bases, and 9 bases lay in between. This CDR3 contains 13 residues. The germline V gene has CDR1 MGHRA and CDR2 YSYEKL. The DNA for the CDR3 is TGCGCCAGCAGCCAAGAGTTGAGAGGTGAGCAGTTCTTC. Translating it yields CASSQELRGEQFF.

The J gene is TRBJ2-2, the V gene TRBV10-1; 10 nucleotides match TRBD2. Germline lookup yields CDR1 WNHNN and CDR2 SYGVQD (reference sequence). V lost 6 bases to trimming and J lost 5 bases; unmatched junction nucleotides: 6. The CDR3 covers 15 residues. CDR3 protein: CASRGLADATGELFF. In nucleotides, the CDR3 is TGCGCCAGCAGAGGACTAGCGGATGCTACCGGGGAGCTGTTTTTT.

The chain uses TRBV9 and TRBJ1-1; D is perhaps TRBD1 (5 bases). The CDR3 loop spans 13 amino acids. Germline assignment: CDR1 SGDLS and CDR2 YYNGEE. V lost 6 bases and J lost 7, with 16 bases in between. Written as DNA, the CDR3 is TGTGCCAGCAACGGGGACGGTGCGGGTGAAGCTTTCTTT. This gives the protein CASNGDGAGEAFF.

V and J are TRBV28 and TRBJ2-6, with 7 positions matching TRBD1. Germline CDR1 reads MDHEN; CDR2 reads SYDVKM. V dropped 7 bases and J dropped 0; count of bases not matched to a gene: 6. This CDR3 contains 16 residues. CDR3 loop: CASKRTGPSGANVLTF. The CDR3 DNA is TGTGCCAGCAAAAGGACAGGCCCCTCTGGGGCCAACGTCCTGACTTTC.

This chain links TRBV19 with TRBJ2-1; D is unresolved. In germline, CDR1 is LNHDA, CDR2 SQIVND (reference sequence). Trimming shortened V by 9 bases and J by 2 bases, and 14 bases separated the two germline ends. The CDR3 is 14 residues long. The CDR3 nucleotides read TGTGCCAGACCAGACCCTAAGGCCTACAATGAGCAGTTCTTC. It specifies CARPDPKAYNEQFF.

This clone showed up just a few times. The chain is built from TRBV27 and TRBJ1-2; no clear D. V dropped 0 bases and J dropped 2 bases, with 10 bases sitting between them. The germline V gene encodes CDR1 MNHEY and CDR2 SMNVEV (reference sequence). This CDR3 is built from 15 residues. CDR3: CASSLSGSRNYGYTF. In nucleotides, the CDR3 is TGTGCCAGCAGTTTATCGGGTAGCAGGAACTATGGCTACACCTTC.

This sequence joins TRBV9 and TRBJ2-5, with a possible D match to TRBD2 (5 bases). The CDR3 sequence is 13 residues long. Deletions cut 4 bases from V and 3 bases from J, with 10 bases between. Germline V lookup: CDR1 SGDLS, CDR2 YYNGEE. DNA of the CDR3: TGTGCCAGCAGCTATCGGACTGAAGAGACCCAGTACTTC. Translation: CASSYRTEETQYF.

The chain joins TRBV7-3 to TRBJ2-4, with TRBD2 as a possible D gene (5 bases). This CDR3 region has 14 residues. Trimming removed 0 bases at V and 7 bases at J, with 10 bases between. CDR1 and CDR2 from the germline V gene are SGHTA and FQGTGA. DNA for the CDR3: TGTGCCAGCAGCTTAACTCGGGATGGGAACATTCAGTACTTC. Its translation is CASSLTRDGNIQYF.

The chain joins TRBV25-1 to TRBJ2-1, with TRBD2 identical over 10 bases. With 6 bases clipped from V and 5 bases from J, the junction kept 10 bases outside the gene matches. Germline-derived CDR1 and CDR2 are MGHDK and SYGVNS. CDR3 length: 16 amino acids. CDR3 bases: TGTGCCAGCAGAAAAGCGCTAGCGGGAGACCACAATGAGCAGTTCTTC. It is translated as CASRKALAGDHNEQFF.

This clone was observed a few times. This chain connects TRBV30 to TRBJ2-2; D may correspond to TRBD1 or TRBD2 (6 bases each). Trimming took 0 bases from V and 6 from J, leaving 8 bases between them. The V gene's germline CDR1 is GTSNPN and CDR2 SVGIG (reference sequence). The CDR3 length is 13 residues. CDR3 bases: TGTGCCTGGAGTGTAGGGGGGTCCGGGGAGCTGTTTTTT. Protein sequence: CAWSVGGSGELFF.

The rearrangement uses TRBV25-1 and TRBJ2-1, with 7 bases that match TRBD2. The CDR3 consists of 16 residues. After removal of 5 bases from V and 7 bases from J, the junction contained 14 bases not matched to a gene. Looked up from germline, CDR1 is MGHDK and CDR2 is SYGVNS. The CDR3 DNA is TGTGCCAGCAGTCCCTTCGGGGGGAGGGAAAGTAATGAGCAGTTCTTC. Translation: CASSPFGGRESNEQFF.

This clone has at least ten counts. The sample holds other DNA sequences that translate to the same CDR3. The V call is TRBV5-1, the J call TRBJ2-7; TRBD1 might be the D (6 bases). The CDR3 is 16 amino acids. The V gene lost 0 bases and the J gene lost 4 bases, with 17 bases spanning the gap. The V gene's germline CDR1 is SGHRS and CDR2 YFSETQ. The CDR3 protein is CASSLAGAGDLYEQYF. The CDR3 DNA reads TGCGCCAGCAGCTTGGCCGGGGCAGGGGATCTTTACGAGCAGTACTTC.

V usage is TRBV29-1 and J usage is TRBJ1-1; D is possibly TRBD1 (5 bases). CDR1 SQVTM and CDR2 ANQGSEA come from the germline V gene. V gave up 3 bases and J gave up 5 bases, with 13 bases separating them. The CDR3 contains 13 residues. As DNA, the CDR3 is TGCAGCGTTGAGGCCGGGGCCGGAACTGAAGCTTTCTTT. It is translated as CSVEAGAGTEAFF.

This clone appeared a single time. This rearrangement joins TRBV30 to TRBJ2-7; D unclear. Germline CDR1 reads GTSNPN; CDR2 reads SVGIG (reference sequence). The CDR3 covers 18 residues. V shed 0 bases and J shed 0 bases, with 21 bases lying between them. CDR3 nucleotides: TGTGCCTGGAGTGTACTTGGGGTCTGGGGTAGCATCTCCTACGAGCAGTACTTC. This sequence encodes CAWSVLGVWGSISYEQYF. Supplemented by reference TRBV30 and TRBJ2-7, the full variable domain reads SQTIHQWPATLVQPVGSPLSLECTVEGTSNPNLYWYRQAAGRGLQLLFYSVGIGQISSEVPQNLSASRPQDRQFILSSKKLLLSDSGFYLCAWSVLGVWGSISYEQYFGPGTRLTVT.

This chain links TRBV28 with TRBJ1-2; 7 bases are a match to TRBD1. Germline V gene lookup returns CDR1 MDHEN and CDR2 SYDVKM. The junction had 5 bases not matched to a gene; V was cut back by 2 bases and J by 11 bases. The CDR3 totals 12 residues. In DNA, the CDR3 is TGTGCCAGCAGTTTAGGGGACAGACATTACACCTTC. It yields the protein CASSLGDRHYTF.

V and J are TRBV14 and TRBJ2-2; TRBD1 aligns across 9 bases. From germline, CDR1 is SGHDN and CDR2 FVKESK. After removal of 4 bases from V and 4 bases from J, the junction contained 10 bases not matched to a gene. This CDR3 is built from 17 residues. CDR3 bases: TGTGCCAGCAGCCTATCGGACAGGGGAGTTAGCACCGGGGAGCTGTTTTTT. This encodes CASSLSDRGVSTGELFF.

The CDR3 nucleotides are TGTGCCAGCAGCCTAGGGGGCCAAGGGGACACTGAAGCTTTCTTT. It is translated as CASSLGGQGDTEAFF. The genes are TRBV28 and TRBJ1-1; 7 nucleotides align to TRBD1. After removal of 6 bases from V and 3 bases from J, the junction contained 10 bases not matched to a gene. The germline gives CDR1 MDHEN, CDR2 SYDVKM. CDR3 size: 15 residues.

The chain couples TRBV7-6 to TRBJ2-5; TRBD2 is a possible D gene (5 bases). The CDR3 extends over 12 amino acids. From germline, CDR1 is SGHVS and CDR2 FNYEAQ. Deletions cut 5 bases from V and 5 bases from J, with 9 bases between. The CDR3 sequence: CASSPWRETQYF. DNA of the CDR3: TGTGCCAGCAGCCCCTGGAGGGAGACCCAGTACTTC.

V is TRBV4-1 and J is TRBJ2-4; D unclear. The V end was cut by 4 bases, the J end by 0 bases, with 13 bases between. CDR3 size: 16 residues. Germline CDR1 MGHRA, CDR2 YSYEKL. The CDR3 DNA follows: TGCGCCAGCAGCCCGGAAGGGATTGTAGCCAAAAACATTCAGTACTTC. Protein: CASSPEGIVAKNIQYF.

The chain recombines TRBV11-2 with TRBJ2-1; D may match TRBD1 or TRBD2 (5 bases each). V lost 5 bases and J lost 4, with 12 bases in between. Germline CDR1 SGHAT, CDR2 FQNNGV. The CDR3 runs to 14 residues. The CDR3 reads CASSPGTAYNEQFF. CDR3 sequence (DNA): TGTGCCAGCAGCCCTGGGACCGCGTACAATGAGCAGTTCTTC. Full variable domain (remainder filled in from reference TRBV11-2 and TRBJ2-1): EAGVAQSPRYKIIEKRQSVAFWCNPISGHATLYWYQQILGQGPKLLIQFQNNGVVDDSQLPKDRFSAERLKGVDSTLKIQPAKLEDSAVYLCASSPGTAYNEQFFGPGTRLTVL.